This T cell receptor beta chain was recorded in a study of shared clonotypes between healthy human individuals. Worth noting for this clone: Its antigen is as yet unknown.

Assay used: immunoSEQ multiplex PCR; TCRdb lists only in-frame clones, some missing. Seen here are a few hundred thousand clones, roughly 91% observed once, and the top ten hold around 15%. Study-level results: The naive CD4 repertoires of a few donors were compared, and approximately 4.7% of clonotypes were shared.

The CDR3 length is 15 residues. V was cut by 5 bases and J by 2 bases, with 15 bases left in between. Germline V lookup: CDR1 GTSNPN, CDR2 SVGIG (reference sequence). The specimen was memory CD8+ T cells sorted from blood. Sample subset: CD45RO+ cells pooled with CCR7-negative TemRA cells. The rearrangement links TRBV30 to TRBJ2-2; possibly TRBD2 for D (6 bases). This clonotype was sampled from a man in his late teens or twenties in good health. CDR3 sequence: CAWLTPGLNTGELFF. Written as DNA, the CDR3 is TGTGCCTGGCTAACACCGGGACTCAACACCGGGGAGCTGTTTTTT.